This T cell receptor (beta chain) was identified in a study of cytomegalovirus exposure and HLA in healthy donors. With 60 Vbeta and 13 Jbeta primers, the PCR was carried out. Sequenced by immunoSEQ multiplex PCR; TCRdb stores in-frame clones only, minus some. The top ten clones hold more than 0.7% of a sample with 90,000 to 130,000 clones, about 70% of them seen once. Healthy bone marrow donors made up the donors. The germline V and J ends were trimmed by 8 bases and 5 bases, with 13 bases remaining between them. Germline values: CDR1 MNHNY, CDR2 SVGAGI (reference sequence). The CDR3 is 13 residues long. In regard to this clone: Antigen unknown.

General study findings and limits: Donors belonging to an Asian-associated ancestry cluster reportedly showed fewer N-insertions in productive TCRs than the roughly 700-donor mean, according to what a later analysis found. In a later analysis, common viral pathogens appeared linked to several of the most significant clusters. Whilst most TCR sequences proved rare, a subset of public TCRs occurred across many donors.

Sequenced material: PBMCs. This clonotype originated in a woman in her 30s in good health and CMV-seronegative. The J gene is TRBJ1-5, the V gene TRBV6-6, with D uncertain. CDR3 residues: CASGRTGYQPQHF. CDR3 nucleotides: TGTGCCAGCGGACGGACGGGATATCAGCCCCAGCATTTT.